The rows below give T cell receptor beta chains drawn from one sample of a study of T cell repertoires in cytomegalovirus infection. No cognate antigen is known for these TCRs. TCRdb independently ran MiXCR on the reads; one entry per CDR3 protein. In the table there are approximately 600,000 distinct CDR3 sequences, 35% to 50% of which are singletons. The material was cultured PBMCs, obtained from culture after CMV antigen stimulation. These receptors all come from a human donor in good health (CMV status not recorded). Some clones in this sample may be carry-over from other donors' samples. Both conserved end residues are part of each CDR3. Each record gives: V gene, J gene, CDR3 protein.

v_call: TRBV28; j_call: TRBJ1-5; cdr3_aa: CASRRGGPQHF
v_call: TRBV12-3/TRBV12-4; j_call: TRBJ2-1; cdr3_aa: CASNPGLAGYNEQFF
v_call: TRBV11-2; j_call: TRBJ2-7; cdr3_aa: CASSEQGVIRFEQYF
v_call: TRBV7-2; j_call: TRBJ1-3; cdr3_aa: CASSFGPSSGNTIYF
v_call: TRBV2; j_call: TRBJ2-3; cdr3_aa: CASSEYYSTDTQYF
v_call: TRBV4-3; j_call: TRBJ2-3; cdr3_aa: CASSQRGIGTSGTDTQYF
v_call: TRBV4-3; j_call: TRBJ1-1; cdr3_aa: CASSQDGRPDAEAFF
v_call: TRBV6-2/TRBV6-3; j_call: TRBJ1-1; cdr3_aa: CASSRDSHTEAFF
v_call: TRBV7-6; j_call: TRBJ2-1; cdr3_aa: CASSSPRDYPYNEQFF
v_call: TRBV18; j_call: TRBJ2-7; cdr3_aa: CASSPPGTSAYEQYF
v_call: TRBV7-9; j_call: TRBJ2-7; cdr3_aa: CASSSPQGERYEQYF
v_call: TRBV7-6; j_call: TRBJ2-6; cdr3_aa: CASSLGGYGANVLTF
v_call: TRBV12-3/TRBV12-4; j_call: TRBJ1-6; cdr3_aa: CASIMTGDYNSPLHF
v_call: TRBV10-2; j_call: TRBJ2-5; cdr3_aa: CASRNVLGGEPETQYF
v_call: TRBV7-2; j_call: TRBJ2-2; cdr3_aa: CASSWQDGELFF
v_call: TRBV4-1; j_call: TRBJ1-5; cdr3_aa: CASSQVRGDLSNQPQHF
v_call: TRBV7-2; j_call: TRBJ2-3; cdr3_aa: CASSLALSTDTQYF
v_call: TRBV12-3/TRBV12-4; j_call: TRBJ2-3; cdr3_aa: CVSHGEDTQYF
v_call: TRBV6-2/TRBV6-3; j_call: TRBJ2-5; cdr3_aa: CASGESGETQYF
v_call: TRBV5-1; j_call: TRBJ2-3; cdr3_aa: CASSSGGWGPFF
v_call: TRBV7-2; j_call: TRBJ2-7; cdr3_aa: CASSSRTSGRTYEQYF
v_call: TRBV7-6; j_call: TRBJ2-3; cdr3_aa: CASSSTGTGRIPSTDTQYF
v_call: TRBV6-5; j_call: TRBJ2-1; cdr3_aa: CASSVTRSSYNEQFF
v_call: TRBV7-2; j_call: TRBJ2-7; cdr3_aa: CASSYLGQAYEQYF
v_call: TRBV7-2; j_call: TRBJ2-6; cdr3_aa: CASSWNLPGANVLTF
v_call: TRBV7-6; j_call: TRBJ2-1; cdr3_aa: CASSPGAGEYNEQFF
v_call: TRBV29-1; j_call: TRBJ1-1; cdr3_aa: CSAAKPNRLAEAFF
v_call: TRBV12-3/TRBV12-4; j_call: TRBJ2-1; cdr3_aa: CASSSPPSGLYNEQFF
v_call: TRBV7-6; j_call: TRBJ2-3; cdr3_aa: CASSLPYLGTDTQYF
v_call: TRBV7-2; j_call: TRBJ2-7; cdr3_aa: CASRAGTTYEQYF
v_call: TRBV4-1; j_call: TRBJ1-3; cdr3_aa: CASSLMDNSGNTIYF
v_call: TRBV5-4; j_call: TRBJ1-6; cdr3_aa: CASSGDRANSPLHF
v_call: TRBV5-1; j_call: TRBJ2-5; cdr3_aa: CASSAGQNQETQYF
v_call: TRBV27; j_call: TRBJ1-4; cdr3_aa: CASSLLGFPRPTNEKLFF
v_call: TRBV7-2; j_call: TRBJ2-1; cdr3_aa: CASSFRTSYNEQFF
v_call: TRBV29-1; j_call: TRBJ2-5; cdr3_aa: CSVVEAAQYF
v_call: TRBV7-9; j_call: TRBJ1-5; cdr3_aa: CASSLEASNQPQHF
v_call: TRBV7-9; j_call: TRBJ2-2; cdr3_aa: CASSQGTANTGELFF
v_call: TRBV7-2; j_call: TRBJ1-2; cdr3_aa: CASSFRDGSRGYTF
v_call: TRBV7-2; j_call: TRBJ1-3; cdr3_aa: CASSLRGAGDTIYF
v_call: TRBV5-1; j_call: TRBJ2-7; cdr3_aa: CASSGQLGRDRGVYEQYF
v_call: TRBV11-2; j_call: TRBJ2-3; cdr3_aa: CASSSTGGFVDTQYF
v_call: TRBV7-2; j_call: TRBJ1-4; cdr3_aa: CASSPDRAAEKLFF
v_call: TRBV12-3/TRBV12-4; j_call: TRBJ2-3; cdr3_aa: CASSLISGRRTDTQYF
v_call: TRBV7-2; j_call: TRBJ2-1; cdr3_aa: CASSLAAEYNEQFF
v_call: TRBV7-6; j_call: TRBJ1-1; cdr3_aa: CASSAWDRENTEAFF
v_call: TRBV7-2; j_call: TRBJ2-3; cdr3_aa: CASSFDGRITDTQYF
v_call: TRBV5-6; j_call: TRBJ2-3; cdr3_aa: CASSPGTSVRYF
v_call: TRBV7-8; j_call: TRBJ1-4; cdr3_aa: CASSSTTEGNEKLFF
v_call: TRBV20-1; j_call: TRBJ2-3; cdr3_aa: CSARDPWDGPDTQYF
v_call: TRBV19; j_call: TRBJ1-5; cdr3_aa: CASSYGTVTGNQPQHF
v_call: TRBV7-8; j_call: TRBJ1-5; cdr3_aa: CASSPIDRNQPQHF
v_call: TRBV28; j_call: TRBJ2-7; cdr3_aa: CASRIYRQGGYEQYF
v_call: TRBV10-3; j_call: TRBJ2-5; cdr3_aa: CATKPGGETQYF
v_call: TRBV19; j_call: TRBJ2-3; cdr3_aa: CASSITGTGVDTQYF
v_call: TRBV7-2; j_call: TRBJ2-7; cdr3_aa: CASSLVWGGADYEQYF
v_call: TRBV20-1; j_call: TRBJ1-2; cdr3_aa: CSARVGEEYGYTF